The clone carrying this T cell receptor beta chain has just a few counts. The record originates from a study of T-cell reconstitution after alpha-beta-depleted transplantation in children. The trim removed 4 bases at V and 3 bases at J, leaving 11 bases unmatched. The CDR3 runs 16 residues. Looked up from germline, CDR1 is SGHKS and CDR2 is YYEKEE (reference sequence). As it was prepared, the TCRbeta library received unique molecular identifiers. TCRdb reprocessed the PCR reads with MiXCR, giving one entry per CDR3 protein. The table shows nearly 350,000 distinct CDR3 sequences, with 15% to 20% occurring only once.

This chain uses TRBV5-5 with TRBJ2-7; 9 bases fit TRBD1. The sample was PBMCs, mostly from graft donor cells, taken 360 days after TCRalphabeta/CD19-depleted stem cell transplant. The origin of this receptor is a male patient aged 2-15 years who had a stem cell transplant for acute lymphoblastic leukemia, so the T cells may come from the graft donor. The CDR3 reads CASSLGWDRADYEQYF. CDR3 nucleotide sequence: TGTGCCAGCAGCCTCGGATGGGACAGGGCGGACTACGAGCAGTACTTC. Variable domain in full (rest from reference TRBV5-5 and TRBJ2-7): DAGVTQSPTHLIKTRGQQVTLRCSPISGHKSVSWYQQVLGQGPQFIFQYYEKEERGRGNFPDRFSARQFPNYSSELNVNALLLGDSALYLCASSLGWDRADYEQYFGPGTRLTVT.